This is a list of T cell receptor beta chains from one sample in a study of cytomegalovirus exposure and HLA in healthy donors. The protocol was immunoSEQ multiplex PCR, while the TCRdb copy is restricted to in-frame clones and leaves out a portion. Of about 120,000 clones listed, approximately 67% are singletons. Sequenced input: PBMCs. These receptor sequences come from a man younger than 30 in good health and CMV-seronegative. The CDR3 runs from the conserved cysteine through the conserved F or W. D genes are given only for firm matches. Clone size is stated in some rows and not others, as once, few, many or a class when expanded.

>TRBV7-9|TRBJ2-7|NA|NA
TGTGCCAGCTCAAAGGGGGAGAGGCCCTACGAGCAGTACTTC
CASSKGERPYEQYF
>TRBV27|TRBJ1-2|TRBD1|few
TGTGCCAGCAGTTCCCTGACAGGGGAGGGCGGCTACACCTTC
CASSSLTGEGGYTF
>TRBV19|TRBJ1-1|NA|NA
TGTGCCAGTAGTATAGAAGGGGTGAACACTGAAGCTTTCTTT
CASSIEGVNTEAFF
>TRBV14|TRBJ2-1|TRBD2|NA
TGTGCCAGCAGCCAAGGTTCTAGCGGGAGAGATGAGCAGTTCTTC
CASSQGSSGRDEQFF
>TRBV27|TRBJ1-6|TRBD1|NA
TGTGCCAGCAGTCTCCGGACAGGGACTTCACCCCTCCACTTT
CASSLRTGTSPLHF
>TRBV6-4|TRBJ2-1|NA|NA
TGTGCCAGCAGTGAAGAGGGGGGGCCGGTCAATGAGCAGTTCTTC
CASSEEGGPVNEQFF
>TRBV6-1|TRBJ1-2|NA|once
TGTGCCAGCAGTGACAGGGGAACTAACTATGGCTACACCTTC
CASSDRGTNYGYTF
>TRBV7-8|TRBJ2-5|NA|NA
TGTGCCAGCAGCTTAAAGACTGGAGCGGGAGAGACCCAGTACTTC
CASSLKTGAGETQYF
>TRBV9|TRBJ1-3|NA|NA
TGTGCCAGCAGCGTAGTCAGCTCTGGAAACACCATATATTTT
CASSVVSSGNTIYF
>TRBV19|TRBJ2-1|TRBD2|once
TGTGCCAGTAGTACTTCTAGCGGGAGGGCCTACTACAATGAGCAGTTCTTC
CASSTSSGRAYYNEQFF
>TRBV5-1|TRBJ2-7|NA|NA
TGCGCCAGCAGCTTGGATACAGGGAGCGAGCAGTACTTC
CASSLDTGSEQYF
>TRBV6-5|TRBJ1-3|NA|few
TGTGCCAGCAGACCGGCAGGGCAACGAAACACCATATATTTT
CASRPAGQRNTIYF
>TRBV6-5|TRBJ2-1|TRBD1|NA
TGTGCCAGCAGTTACTCGACAGGACAGGGGTACAATGAGCAGTTCTTC
CASSYSTGQGYNEQFF
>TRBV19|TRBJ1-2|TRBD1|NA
TGTGCCAGTAGTTCCCCTCCCGGGACAGCCTATGGCTACACCTTC
CASSSPPGTAYGYTF
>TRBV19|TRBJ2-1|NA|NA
TGTGCCAGTAGTATAGACAGGGGCCGTCACAATGAGCAGTTCTTC
CASSIDRGRHNEQFF
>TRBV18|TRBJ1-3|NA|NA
TGTGCCAGCTCACGATCGCCCCCGGCTGGAAACACCATATATTTT
CASSRSPPAGNTIYF
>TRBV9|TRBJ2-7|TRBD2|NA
TGTGCCAGCAGCGTAGCTCCAAGCGGGAGGAGCTCCTACGAGCAGTACTTC
CASSVAPSGRSSYEQYF
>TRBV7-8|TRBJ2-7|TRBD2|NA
TGTGCCAGCAGCAATTCCGGGACTAGGGGTTCCTACGAGCAGTACTTC
CASSNSGTRGSYEQYF
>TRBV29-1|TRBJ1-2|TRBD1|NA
TGCAGCGTTGATTCGGACAGGGGGCTGGGGGGCTACACCTTC
CSVDSDRGLGGYTF
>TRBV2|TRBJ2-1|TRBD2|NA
TGTGCCAGACGGGTTTCCGGGACTAGCGGGCGCAATGAGCAGTTCTTC
CARRVSGTSGRNEQFF
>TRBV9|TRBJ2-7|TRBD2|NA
TGTGCCAGCAGCGTAGGTTCTAGCGGGAGCTACGAGCAGTACTTC
CASSVGSSGSYEQYF
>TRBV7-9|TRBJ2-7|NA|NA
TGTCCCAGCAGCTTCCCTCGCGGAGACGCGTGGGAGCAGTACTTC
CPSSFPRGDAWEQYF
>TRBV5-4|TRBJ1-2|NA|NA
TGTGCCAGCAGAAGTACAGGGCCCAACTATGGCTACACCTTC
CASRSTGPNYGYTF
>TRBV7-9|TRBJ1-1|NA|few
TGTGCCAGCAGCTTAGACGGCAGGGCATATGAAGCTTTCTTT
CASSLDGRAYEAFF
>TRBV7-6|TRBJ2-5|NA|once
TGTGCCAGCAGCTCCGGTCCCGACTACCCTGAACAAGAGACCCAGTACTTC
CASSSGPDYPEQETQYF
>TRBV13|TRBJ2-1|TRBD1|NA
TGTGCCAGCAGCAAACGGACAGGGTACCACAATGAGCAGTTCTTC
CASSKRTGYHNEQFF
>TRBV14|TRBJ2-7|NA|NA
TGTGCCAGCAGCCAGGACTGGCGGTGGGAGCAGTACTTC
CASSQDWRWEQYF
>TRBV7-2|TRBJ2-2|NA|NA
TGTGCCAGCAGTCTGTCGGGTTTTCAAAGCACCGGGGAGCTGTTTTTT
CASSLSGFQSTGELFF
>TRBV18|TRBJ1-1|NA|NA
TGTGCCAGCTCACCAGGTAGAATGAACACTGAAGCTTTCTTT
CASSPGRMNTEAFF
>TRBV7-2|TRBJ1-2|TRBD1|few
TGTGCCAGCAGCTCTCAGGGACAGGGGTATGGCTACACCTTC
CASSSQGQGYGYTF
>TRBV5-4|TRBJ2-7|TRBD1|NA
TGTGCCAGCAGGCGACAGGGAGAGCTTTACGAGCAGTACTTC
CASRRQGELYEQYF